The 15 T cell receptor beta chains listed next were all sequenced from one sample in a study of breast tumors, draining lymph nodes, adjacent tissues. Breast cancer patients provided tissue from their axillary draining lymph nodes. TCRdb called the multiplex PCR reads again in MiXCR, with one record for every CDR3 protein. The top ten hold 3% to 4% of the sample, which has approximately 250,000 distinct CDR3 sequences, less than 40% seen once. The sequenced sample consisted of axillary lymph node tissue. Every receptor here comes from a female donor with breast cancer. Some clones in this sample may be carry-over from other donors' samples.

This clonotype was seen a handful of times. The chain employs TRBV3-1 and TRBJ2-1; D is possibly TRBD2 (6 bases). CDR3 size: 14 residues. CDR1 and CDR2 from the germline V gene are LGHDT and YNNKEL (reference sequence). The V and J ends lost 6 bases and 9 bases respectively, with 18 bases between them. The CDR3 is CASSRRGSKGEQFF. In nucleotides, the CDR3 is TGTGCCAGCAGTAGGCGGGGTTCGAAGGGTGAGCAGTTCTTC.

Many counts were recorded for this clonotype. The chain combines TRBV20-1 with TRBJ2-7, with D possibly being TRBD2 (7 bases). V was pared by 4 bases and J by 4 bases, with 20 bases between. CDR3 length: 15 residues. Germline lookup yields CDR1 DFQATT and CDR2 SNEGSKA (reference sequence). CDR3 sequence reads: CSATDTGGTSYEQYF. The CDR3, as DNA: TGCAGTGCTACCGATACGGGGGGCACCTCATACGAGCAGTACTTC.

In regard to this clonotype: Germline is not matched at one junction end, which may reflect a read error. The rearrangement uses TRBV7-9 and TRBJ1-2, with D possibly TRBD1 on 6 matching bases. This CDR3 has 15 residues. Germline-derived CDR1 and CDR2 are SEHNR and FQNEAQ (reference sequence). CDR3 sequence: CASSNQTGTLDGYPF. The CDR3 DNA is TGTGCCAGCAGTAACCAGACAGGAACTCTTGATGGCTACCCCTTC.

V usage is TRBV7-6 and J usage is TRBJ2-1; 14 bases map to TRBD2. This CDR3 has 13 residues. Germline V CDR1 and CDR2: SGHVS, FNYEAQ. CDR3 protein: CARLAGGHNEQFF. Here the CDR3 DNA reads TGTGCTAGACTAGCGGGAGGGCACAATGAGCAGTTCTTC.

The chain employs TRBV9 and TRBJ2-1; TRBD1 aligns across 12 bases. The CDR3 covers 16 residues. Unmatched junction bases numbered 8, after V lost 0 bases and J lost 10 bases. CDR1 is SGDLS and CDR2 is YYNGEE in the germline V gene. CDR3 in DNA: TGTGCCAGCAGCGTAGGGGCGGGACAGGGGGCTGAGGAGCAGTTCTTC. This gives the protein CASSVGAGQGAEEQFF.

Details on this clonotype: A clone one base away is much larger, so this may be a read error. This sequence joins TRBV9 and TRBJ2-5; the D gene is possibly TRBD1 (7 bases). CDR3 length equals 15 residues. CDR1 and CDR2 (germline): SGDLS, YYNGEE. The CDR3, as DNA: TGTGCCAGCAGCGTAAGGGGGCAAGATCGGGAGACCCCGTACTTC. Translated, it gives CASSVRGQDRETPYF.

This clonotype occurred many times. The chain combines TRBV10-3 with TRBJ2-5; TRBD1 agrees at 9 bases. The CDR3 runs 16 residues. In germline, CDR1 is ENHRY, CDR2 SYGVKD. V gave up 6 bases and J gave up 1 base; unmatched junction bases: 9. The CDR3 DNA follows: TGTGCCATCAGATCCGGGGGACAGGGACTCCAAGAGACCCAGTACTTC. Its translation: CAIRSGGQGLQETQYF.

This clonotype appeared many times. The chain employs TRBV7-2 and TRBJ2-7, with D unresolved. The CDR3 is 14 amino acids. Deletions cut 1 base from V and 2 bases from J, with 9 bases between. Germline-derived CDR1 and CDR2 are SGHTA and FQGNSA. The CDR3 loop reads CASSLVKGPYEQYF. CDR3 in DNA: TGTGCCAGCAGCTTAGTGAAGGGCCCCTACGAGCAGTACTTC.

Ten or more counts support this clonotype. V is TRBV5-6 and J is TRBJ2-7; 10 bases match TRBD2. Germline-derived CDR1 and CDR2 are SGHDT and YYEEEE. This CDR3 comprises 16 residues. Trimming took 2 bases from V and 4 from J; bases not matched to a gene: 9. CDR3 DNA: TGTGCCAGCAGCTTTCCTAGGCTAGCGGGAGATTACGAGCAGTACTTC. Protein product: CASSFPRLAGDYEQYF.

This clonotype has a handful of counts. V and J are TRBV18 and TRBJ2-1, with 11 bases that match TRBD1. This CDR3 has 16 amino acids. The germline gives CDR1 KGHSH, CDR2 LQKENI. V lost 5 bases to trimming and J lost 3 bases; unmatched junction nucleotides: 6. The DNA for the CDR3 is TGTGCCAGCTCAACAACCGGGACAGGGGGCTACAATGAGCAGTTCTTC. This gives the protein CASSTTGTGGYNEQFF.

The rearrangement joins TRBV5-1 to TRBJ1-2; D remains unclear. The ends were cut back, 3 bases at V and 0 bases at J, with 12 bases in the middle. This CDR3 comprises 15 residues. CDR1 is SGHRS and CDR2 is YFSETQ in the germline V gene. CDR3 amino acids: CASSSGPEANYGYTF. The CDR3 region has the DNA TGCGCCAGCAGCTCCGGACCCGAAGCTAACTATGGCTACACCTTC.

The V gene is TRBV10-2, the J gene TRBJ1-6, with no clear D. The V gene lost 7 bases and the J gene lost 6 bases, with 13 bases spanning the gap. The CDR3 covers 14 residues. Germline CDR1 is WSHSY and CDR2 is SAAADI. CDR3 protein: CASMNSGSNSPLHF. In DNA, the CDR3 is TGCGCCAGCATGAACAGCGGGAGTAATTCACCCCTCCACTTT.

This clonotype occurred a few times. The chain joins TRBV6-6 to TRBJ2-3, with 7 bases identical to TRBD1. The length of the CDR3 is 15 residues. The V gene end was trimmed by 10 bases and the J gene end by 1 base; junction bases not matched to a gene: 11. Germline-derived CDR1 and CDR2 are MNHNY and SVGAGI (reference sequence). CDR3 loop: CATSTGFVGTDTQYF. The DNA of the CDR3 is TGTGCCACCTCGACAGGGTTCGTCGGCACAGATACGCAGTATTTT.

This clonotype showed up many times. This sequence joins TRBV6-1 and TRBJ1-5; weak D call: TRBD1 (5 bases). This CDR3 comprises 18 residues. Germline V gene data show CDR1 as MNHNS and CDR2 as SASEGT. V lost 0 bases and J lost 3, with 18 bases in between. CDR3 residues: CASSEAVASGANNQPQHF. DNA for the CDR3: TGTGCCAGCAGTGAAGCGGTAGCATCTGGGGCAAACAATCAGCCCCAGCATTTT.

In this sample, this clonotype turned up a few times. This chain joins TRBV5-4 and TRBJ2-2, with no clear D. Germline CDR1 SGHNT, CDR2 YYREEE (reference sequence). Trimming took 4 bases from V and 1 from J, leaving 11 bases between them. The CDR3 contains 15 residues. The chain's CDR3 is CASSAGSENTGELFF. In DNA, the CDR3 is TGTGCCAGCAGCGCAGGCAGTGAGAACACCGGGGAGCTGTTTTTT.